The clone carrying this T cell receptor beta chain was counted a few times. Its target is not known. This sample was taken from a study of T-cell memory formation after mild COVID-19. Turning to the study itself: TCR clusters were mostly donor specific. General study results and limits: Pre-infection memory carried some responding clones, suggesting that cross-reactive memory joined.

Germline lookup yields CDR1 LGHNA and CDR2 YNFKEQ. The CDR3 runs to 16 residues. V was cut by 2 bases and J by 0 bases, with 12 bases left in between. TCRdb re-called the 5' RACE reads with MiXCR, one entry per CDR3 protein. Here the sample spans some 320,000 distinct CDR3 sequences, 14% being singletons. This sequence originates from a young man who had mild COVID-19 (a few samples of this study predate the infection). Cell type and time point are not known. Sequencing was carried out using PBMCs or a T cell subset sorted from them (not recorded which). This sequence joins TRBV4-2 and TRBJ2-3, with unresolved D. CDR3 in amino acids: CASSQIRNGSTDTQYF. The CDR3, as DNA: TGTGCCAGCAGCCAAATTAGAAACGGCAGCACAGATACGCAGTATTTT.